This paragraph reports one TCR beta chain. The source of the sample is a study of shared clonotypes between healthy human individuals. CDR3 size: 16 residues. The junction had 5 bases not matched to a gene; V was cut back by 2 bases and J by 1 base. CDR1 and CDR2 (germline): MNHNS, SASEGT. Clones were sequenced by immunoSEQ multiplex PCR, and TCRdb holds only the in-frame ones, with some missing. The profile shows about 820,000 clones, about 91% of them singletons. CD45RO negativity and positive selection for CCR7 defined naive CD8 cells, a population that excluded terminally differentiated effector memory CD45RA+ cells. Every donor was a Caucasian adult from Nashville, Tennessee.

This receptor was obtained from a young man in good health. The chain employs TRBV6-1 and TRBJ2-1, with 7 bases matching TRBD2. Sequencing was performed on naive CD8+ T cells sorted from blood. The CDR3 here is CASSEFGGSSYNEQFF. The CDR3 nucleotides read TGTGCCAGCAGTGAATTCGGCGGGAGTTCCTACAATGAGCAGTTCTTC.